This TCR beta chain was sequenced in a study of T cell responses to AZD1222 COVID-19 vaccine. Study background: Pooling was applied to second doses at about 4 or about 12 weeks. Study-wide results and limits: Donors skewed white British and female; clonal diversity was possibly underestimated. A rise in Spike-specific TCR breadth and depth followed two AZD1222 doses. At 160-218 and 743-854, vaccine-associated CD4 TCRs were dominant, and they spanned spike.

The protocol was immunoSEQ multiplex PCR, while the TCRdb copy is restricted to in-frame clones and leaves out a portion. The top ten hold around 21% of the sample, which has over 70,000 clones, 85% seen once. In the case of this clone: Its specificity is unknown.

This CDR3 contains 14 residues. CDR1 is SGHNT and CDR2 is YYREEE in the germline V gene (reference sequence). V gave up 2 bases and J gave up 0 bases, with 8 bases separating them. The source material was peripheral blood, sampled on day 0 of AZD1222 vaccination. This receptor was obtained from an adult in good health. This sequence joins TRBV5-4 and TRBJ1-1, with D perhaps matching TRBD1 (5 bases). CDR3 sequence: CASSLDSLNTEAFF. As DNA, the CDR3 is TGTGCCAGCAGCTTAGACAGTCTGAACACTGAAGCTTTCTTT.